This T cell receptor (beta chain) was recorded in a study of cytotoxic CD8 clonotypes in ibrutinib-treated CLL. Study results and limitations: In comparison with age-matched healthy donors, baseline clonality was higher and tracked circulating CD8+ T-cell counts. Ibrutinib response saw clonality rise, and progression saw it return toward baseline. Treatment left the uncommon public clonotypes either contracted or stable in frequency.

Germline V gene lookup returns CDR1 SEHNR and CDR2 FQNEAQ (reference sequence). CDR3 size: 13 residues. The V end was cut by 8 bases, the J end by 4 bases, with 14 bases between. Assay: immunoSEQ multiplex PCR; the TCRdb copy retains only in-frame clones and omits some. In the table there are a few hundred thousand clones, 70% of which are singletons. Cryopreserved PBMCs yielded around 2 micrograms of genomic DNA for TCR beta libraries. This clone showed up just a few times. What it binds is not known. The rearrangement joins TRBV7-9 to TRBJ1-1; D remains unclear. The receptor's source is a human donor with chronic lymphocytic leukemia. The source was PBMCs, collected after 24 months of ibrutinib treatment. CDR3 DNA sequence: TGTGCCAGCTCCGGCTCGACGGGCACTGAAGCTTTCTTT. Protein: CASSGSTGTEAFF.